This T cell receptor (beta chain) was found in a study of blood T cell dynamics during melanoma immunotherapy. Method: immunoSEQ multiplex PCR; TCRdb's copy keeps in-frame clones and lacks some. Among around 570 clones listed, roughly four fifths were seen once. Concerning this clone: Its cognate antigen is unknown.

General study results and limits: Cell-free DNA CDR3 sequences most resembled the immune-effector CD8+ subset, which was also most clonal.

Time point described: pre-treatment baseline. Memory T cells counted as immune-effector cells when CD3+ CD4- CD8+ CD45RA- CD45RO-high CD27- CCR7-. Samples come from before therapy and from week 3 after the first blockade cycle. The sequenced sample was CD8+ T cells from blood, obtained from a patient treated with checkpoint blockade. The receptor was isolated from a human donor with melanoma.

CDR3: CASSQEGLAGVLAKNIQYF. The CDR3, as DNA: TGCGCCAGCAGCCAAGAGGGGCTAGCGGGAGTCCTAGCCAAAAACATTCAGTACTTC. The rearrangement uses TRBV4-1 and TRBJ2-4; 10 positions match TRBD2. Per germline, CDR1 MGHRA and CDR2 YSYEKL. This CDR3 contains 19 residues. V was pared by 0 bases and J by 0 bases, with 8 bases of the junction left unmatched.